Below, 25 T cell receptor beta chains from the same sample are listed, as sequenced in a study of blood T cell repertoires in COVID-19. Clones were sequenced by immunoSEQ multiplex PCR, and TCRdb holds only the in-frame ones, with some missing. Among 300,000 or so clones listed, 80% to 90% were seen once. Material for sequencing was PBMCs or T cells enriched from blood (not recorded which). The receptors originated from a young woman who had recovered from COVID-19.

This chain links TRBV27 with TRBJ2-3, with TRBD2 as a possible D gene (5 bases). This CDR3 has 15 amino acids. Per the germline V gene, CDR1 is MNHEY and CDR2 is SMNVEV (reference sequence). V was clipped by 6 bases and J by 0 bases, with 13 bases between them. CDR3 in amino acids: CASRPGIGSTDTQYF. The CDR3 nucleotides read TGTGCCAGCAGGCCCGGGATTGGGAGCACAGATACGCAGTATTTT.

The chain combines TRBV28 with TRBJ1-2; D is possibly TRBD1 (6 bases). The CDR3 is 14 amino acids. Trimming stripped 4 bases from V and 8 bases from J, with 17 bases between. Germline V lookup: CDR1 MDHEN, CDR2 SYDVKM. The CDR3, as DNA: TGTGCCAGCAGTTCCGGACAGTCGGGTATGGGCTACACCTTC. It specifies CASSSGQSGMGYTF.

For this clone: The junction departs from germline at one end; a sequencing error may be responsible. The chain is built from TRBV3-1 (or the pseudogene TRBV3-2) and TRBJ2-7; weak D call: TRBD2 (6 bases). Germline V gene data show CDR1 as LGHDT and CDR2 as YNNKEL (reference sequence). CDR3 size: 12 residues. The CDR3 DNA sequence: TGTGCCAGCAGCCATTCTGGGGGGACTGAAACCTTC. This translates into CASSHSGGTETF.

The V call is TRBV19, the J call TRBJ1-2; 8 nucleotides match TRBD1. The trim removed 7 bases at V and 7 bases at J, leaving 8 bases unmatched. CDR1 and CDR2 (germline): LNHDA, SQIVND (reference sequence). The CDR3 is made up of 13 amino acids. CDR3 region: CASTTGGRAGYTF. In DNA form, the CDR3 reads TGTGCCAGTACCACAGGGGGGAGGGCTGGCTACACCTTC. Full variable domain (missing parts from reference TRBV19 and TRBJ1-2): DGGITQSPKYLFRKEGQNVTLSCEQNLNHDAMYWYRQDPGQGLRLIYYSQIVNDFQKGDIAEGYSVSREKKESFPLTVTSAQKNPTAFYLCASTTGGRAGYTFGSGTRLTVV.

The chain employs TRBV5-1 and TRBJ2-7; 8 nucleotides agree with TRBD1. Germline lookup yields CDR1 SGHRS and CDR2 YFSETQ. The CDR3 is 16 residues long. Losses at the gene ends were 4 bases for V and 5 bases for J; bases not matched to a gene: 14. The CDR3 region is CASSLPRGQGGDEQYF. Written as DNA, the CDR3 is TGCGCCAGCAGCCTCCCACGAGGACAGGGTGGAGACGAGCAGTACTTC.

The chain combines TRBV3-1 (or the pseudogene TRBV3-2) with TRBJ1-2, with D tentatively TRBD1 (5 bases). The CDR3 spans 16 residues. Germline lookup yields CDR1 LGHDT and CDR2 YNNKEL (reference sequence). V was shortened by 0 bases and J by 0 bases, with 11 bases between the two germline ends. CDR3 residues: CASSQEGAVPNYGYTF. The CDR3 bases are TGTGCCAGCAGCCAAGAAGGGGCAGTACCTAACTATGGCTACACCTTC.

The chain carries TRBV15 and TRBJ1-4; 7 positions agree with TRBD1. The CDR3 has 18 amino acids. Germline-derived CDR1 and CDR2 are LNHNV and YYDKDF (reference sequence). J was trimmed by 4 bases and V by 3 bases; bases with no gene match: 14. CDR3 region: CATSSPTRDSFFNEKLFF. CDR3 sequence (DNA): TGTGCCACCAGCAGTCCTACGCGGGACAGCTTTTTTAATGAAAAACTGTTTTTT.

The rearrangement uses TRBV11-3 and TRBJ2-7, with a tentative D call TRBD2 (6 bases). V gave up 5 bases and J gave up 0 bases, with 11 bases separating them. This CDR3 is 14 amino acids long. Germline V gene lookup returns CDR1 SGHNT and CDR2 YENEEA. The CDR3: CASSPGGSSYEQYF. The CDR3 DNA is TGTGCCAGCAGCCCCGGGGGTTCCTCCTACGAGCAGTACTTC.

This chain uses TRBV19 with TRBJ2-3; 8 bases line up with TRBD2. Trimming took 1 base from V and 1 from J; bases not matched to a gene: 4. The CDR3 extends over 16 amino acids. CDR1 and CDR2 (germline): LNHDA, SQIVND (reference sequence). The CDR3 sequence is CASSIVSGGRTDTQYF. DNA for the CDR3: TGTGCCAGTAGTATAGTCAGCGGGGGCCGCACAGATACGCAGTATTTT.

This chain joins TRBV5-4 and TRBJ2-1; TRBD2 aligns across 7 bases. This CDR3 has 15 residues. Germline trimming cut 1 base from V and 5 bases from J; bases unmatched to any gene: 6. Germline CDR1 and CDR2: SGHNT and YYREEE (reference sequence). CDR3 loop: CASSLSLAVDNEQFF. CDR3 coding DNA: TGTGCCAGCAGCTTGTCTCTAGCGGTCGACAATGAGCAGTTCTTC. The complete variable domain, with remaining parts taken from reference TRBV5-4 and TRBJ2-1, reads ETGVTQSPTHLIKTRGQQVTLRCSSQSGHNTVSWYQQALGQGPQFIFQYYREEENGRGNFPPRFSGLQFPNYSSELNVNALELDDSALYLCASSLSLAVDNEQFFGPGTRLTVL.

The genes are TRBV7-9 and TRBJ1-3; D unclear. The V end lost 2 bases, the J end lost 4 bases, and 6 bases lay between the germline ends. There are 13 residues in the CDR3. Germline CDR1 is SEHNR and CDR2 is FQNEAQ (reference sequence). This chain's CDR3 is CASSLPRGNTIYF. CDR3 in DNA: TGTGCCAGCAGCTTACCCAGGGGAAACACCATATATTTT.

V usage is TRBV2 and J usage is TRBJ1-5, with a weak D call TRBD1 (5 bases). The CDR3 covers 15 residues. In germline, CDR1 is SNHLY, CDR2 FYNNEI. V lost 7 bases to trimming and J lost 0 bases, with 13 bases between them. Here the CDR3 DNA reads TGTGCCAGCAAGGGGTCGAAGTCTAGCAATCAGCCCCAGCATTTT. This encodes CASKGSKSSNQPQHF.

The chain links TRBV10-3 to TRBJ1-2, with 8 bases matching TRBD1. V dropped 5 bases and J dropped 6; count of bases not matched to a gene: 11. Germline V CDR1 and CDR2: ENHRY, SYGVKD. The CDR3 extends over 15 amino acids. The CDR3 here is CAISSIPGQEDGYTF. Here the CDR3 DNA reads TGTGCCATCAGTTCCATACCGGGACAGGAGGATGGCTACACCTTC.

The V gene is TRBV30, the J gene TRBJ2-5, with D maybe TRBD2 (5 bases). The V end was cut by 6 bases, the J end by 5 bases, with 16 bases between. Germline V gives CDR1 GTSNPN, CDR2 SVGIG (reference sequence). The CDR3 runs to 13 residues. CDR3: CACPVWGAETQYF. The CDR3 nucleotides read TGTGCCTGTCCCGTTTGGGGAGCGGAGACCCAGTACTTC.

The chain joins TRBV3-1 (or the pseudogene TRBV3-2) to TRBJ2-2; no clear D gene. Per germline, CDR1 LGHDT and CDR2 YNNKEL (reference sequence). V was cut by 0 bases and J by 3 bases, with 11 bases left in between. The CDR3 is 16 residues long. For the CDR3, the DNA is TGTGCCAGCAGCCAAGAGGGTCAGGCCCACACCGGGGAGCTGTTTTTT. It specifies CASSQEGQAHTGELFF.

The chain is built from TRBV5-1 and TRBJ1-2; D is ambiguous. The CDR3 consists of 14 residues. From germline, CDR1 is SGHRS and CDR2 YFSETQ. V lost 4 bases, J lost 3 bases, and 13 bases lay in between. The CDR3, as DNA: TGCGCCAGCAGCCTCCCCCGGCAGGACTATGGCTACACCTTC. Its protein product is CASSLPRQDYGYTF.

The chain uses TRBV7-6 and TRBJ2-7; the D gene is possibly TRBD2 (6 bases). Germline V CDR1 and CDR2: SGHVS, FNYEAQ. Trimming left V 5 bases short and J 2 bases short, with 16 bases between. CDR3 length: 15 amino acids. The chain's CDR3 is CASSPGSQGPYEQYF. The CDR3 DNA reads TGTGCCAGCAGCCCCGGGAGCCAGGGTCCCTACGAGCAGTACTTC. The whole variable domain, filled in from reference TRBV7-6 and TRBJ2-7, reads GAGVSQSPRYKVTKRGQDVALRCDPISGHVSLYWYRQALGQGPEFLTYFNYEAQQDKSGLPNDRFSAERPEGSISTLTIQRTEQRDSAMYRCASSPGSQGPYEQYFGPGTRLTVT.

Only a few counts were recorded for this clone. The CDR3 coding sequence is TGTGCCAGCATGGGAGGGACAGGGCTTGCCAAAGGGAATTCACCCCTCCACTTT. It encodes CASMGGTGLAKGNSPLHF. This rearrangement joins TRBV6-8 to TRBJ1-6, with TRBD1 identical over 9 bases. This CDR3 has 18 amino acids. V was pared by 7 bases and J by 7 bases, with 17 bases of the junction left unmatched. Germline V gives CDR1 MNHGY, CDR2 SAAAGT.

The J gene is TRBJ2-7, the V gene TRBV5-4; 8 nucleotides line up with TRBD1. The CDR3 covers 14 residues. From germline, CDR1 is SGHNT and CDR2 YYREEE (reference sequence). The V segment lost 1 base and the J segment 2 bases; nucleotides outside the gene matches: 2. The CDR3 loop is CASSLHRGTYEQYF. The CDR3 DNA reads TGTGCCAGCAGCTTGCACAGGGGGACCTACGAGCAGTACTTC. Full variable domain (outside the CDR3, taken from reference TRBV5-4 and TRBJ2-7): ETGVTQSPTHLIKTRGQQVTLRCSSQSGHNTVSWYQQALGQGPQFIFQYYREEENGRGNFPPRFSGLQFPNYSSELNVNALELDDSALYLCASSLHRGTYEQYFGPGTRLTVT.

The chain is built from TRBV5-6 and TRBJ1-1; D not resolved. The CDR3 is 19 residues long. The V gene's germline CDR1 is SGHDT and CDR2 YYEEEE. The V end lost 4 bases, the J end lost 3 bases, and 28 bases lay between the germline ends. The CDR3: CASSPDPTLRGSVDTEAFF. The CDR3 bases are TGTGCCAGCAGCCCCGACCCCACGTTGAGAGGATCCGTAGACACTGAAGCTTTCTTT. Full variable domain (missing parts from reference TRBV5-6 and TRBJ1-1): DAGVTQSPTHLIKTRGQQVTLRCSPKSGHDTVSWYQQALGQGPQFIFQYYEEEERQRGNFPDRFSGHQFPNYSSELNVNALLLGDSALYLCASSPDPTLRGSVDTEAFFGQGTRLTVV.

The chain uses TRBV5-1 and TRBJ2-5, with 14 bases matching TRBD2. Germline CDR1 is SGHRS and CDR2 is YFSETQ. The CDR3 covers 18 residues. J was trimmed by 7 bases and V by 5 bases; bases with no gene match: 16. CDR3 bases: TGCGCCAGCAGATGGACCGGGACTAGCGGGAGCTTGCTTGGGACCCAGTACTTC. This encodes CASRWTGTSGSLLGTQYF.

The gene calls are TRBV5-4 and TRBJ2-7; 11 positions agree with TRBD2. V was clipped by 1 base and J by 5 bases; unmatched bases: 8. Germline V gives CDR1 SGHNT, CDR2 YYREEE (reference sequence). CDR3 length equals 16 residues. CDR3 sequence: CASSLRLAGIFNEQYF. CDR3 coding DNA: TGTGCCAGCAGCTTGCGACTAGCGGGAATTTTCAACGAGCAGTACTTC.

The gene calls are TRBV7-3 and TRBJ2-7; perhaps TRBD1 as D (6 bases). The CDR3 runs to 13 residues. Germline V CDR1 and CDR2: SGHTA, FQGTGA. V shed 5 bases and J shed 3 bases, with 11 bases lying between them. CDR3 nucleotides: TGTGCCAGCAGCCCAAAGGACAGCTACGAGCAGTACTTC. Its translation: CASSPKDSYEQYF.

V usage is TRBV25-1 and J usage is TRBJ1-2; 8 nucleotides line up with TRBD1. The germline V gene has CDR1 MGHDK and CDR2 SYGVNS. The CDR3 has 14 residues. Trimming cost V 11 bases and J 4 bases; bases outside gene matches: 12. The chain's CDR3 is CADFPGGESYGYTF. In DNA form, the CDR3 reads TGTGCCGATTTTCCAGGGGGCGAGAGCTATGGCTACACCTTC.

The chain employs TRBV2 and TRBJ2-3; 11 bases align to TRBD2. The germline V gene has CDR1 SNHLY and CDR2 FYNNEI. V shed 10 bases, J shed 1 base, and the junction held 13 bases outside the gene matches. This CDR3 contains 17 residues. In DNA form, the CDR3 reads TGTGCCACCCTACAACAGCTACTAGCGGGGGGCACAGATACGCAGTATTTT. Translating it yields CATLQQLLAGGTDTQYF.